This T cell receptor beta chain was profiled in a study of chemoradiotherapy in HPV16-positive cancers. Findings and limits, study-wide: Non-HPV-specific T cells did not expand in tumors during treatment, whereas candidate HPV-specific clones and E7-related motifs did. HPV-responsive T-cell expansion during chemoradiotherapy was linked to improved recurrence-free survival in HPV16-positive patients.

On this clone itself: The antigen remains undetermined.

V dropped 3 bases and J dropped 8 bases, with 11 bases sitting between them. Germline lookup yields CDR1 LNHDA and CDR2 SQIVND (reference sequence). This CDR3 spans 13 amino acids. Using immunoSEQ multiplex PCR, the repertoire was profiled, and TCRdb retains in-frame clones only, with some absent. This table holds over a thousand clones, approximately 89% found once. This chain connects TRBV19 to TRBJ1-5; D gene ambiguous. Sequenced material: tumor tissue, taken from a patient who underwent chemoradiotherapy. The clonotype originates from a human donor with HPV-associated anogenital cancer. The CDR3 loop is CASSIWATEPQHF. CDR3 DNA: TGTGCCAGTAGTATCTGGGCCACGGAGCCCCAGCATTTT.